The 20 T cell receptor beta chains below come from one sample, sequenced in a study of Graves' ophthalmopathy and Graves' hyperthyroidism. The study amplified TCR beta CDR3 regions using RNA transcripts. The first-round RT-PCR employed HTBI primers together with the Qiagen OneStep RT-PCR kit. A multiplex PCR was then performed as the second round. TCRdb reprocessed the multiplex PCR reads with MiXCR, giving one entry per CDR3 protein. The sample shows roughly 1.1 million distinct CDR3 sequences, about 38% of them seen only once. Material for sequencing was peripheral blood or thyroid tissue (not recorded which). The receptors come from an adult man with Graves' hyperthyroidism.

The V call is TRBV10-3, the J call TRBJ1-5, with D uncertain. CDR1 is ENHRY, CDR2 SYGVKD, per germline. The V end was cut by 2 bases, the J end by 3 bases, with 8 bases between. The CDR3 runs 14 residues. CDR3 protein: CAISEAGDNQPQHF. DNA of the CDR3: TGTGCCATCAGTGAGGCGGGAGACAATCAGCCCCAGCATTTT.

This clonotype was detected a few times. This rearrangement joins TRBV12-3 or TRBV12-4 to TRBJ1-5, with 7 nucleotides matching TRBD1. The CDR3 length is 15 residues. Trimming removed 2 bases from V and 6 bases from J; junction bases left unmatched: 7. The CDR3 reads CASSLITGEGQPQHF. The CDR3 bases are TGTGCCAGCAGTTTAATTACAGGGGAGGGTCAGCCCCAGCATTTT.

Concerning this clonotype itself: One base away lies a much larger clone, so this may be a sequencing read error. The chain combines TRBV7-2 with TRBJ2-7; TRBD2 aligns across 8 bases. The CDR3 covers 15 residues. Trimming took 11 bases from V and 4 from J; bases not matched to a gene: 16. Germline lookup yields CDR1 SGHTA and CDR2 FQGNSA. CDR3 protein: CACRVGPAGAYEQYF. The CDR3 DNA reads TGTGCCTGCCGCGTTGGTCCAGCGGGGGCTTACGAGCAGTACTTC.

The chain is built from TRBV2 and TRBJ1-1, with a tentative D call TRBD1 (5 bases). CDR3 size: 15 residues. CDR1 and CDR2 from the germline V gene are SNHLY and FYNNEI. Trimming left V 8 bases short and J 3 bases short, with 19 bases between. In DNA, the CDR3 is TGTGCCAGCGAGGGTCAGGGAGAGGTTTACACTGAAGCTTTCTTT. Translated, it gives CASEGQGEVYTEAFF.

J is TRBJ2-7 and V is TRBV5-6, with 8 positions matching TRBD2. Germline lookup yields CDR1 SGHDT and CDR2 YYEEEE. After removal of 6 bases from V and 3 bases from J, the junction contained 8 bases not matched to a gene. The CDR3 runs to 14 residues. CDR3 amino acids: CASIGEAGGYEQYF. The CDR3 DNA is TGTGCCAGCATCGGGGAGGCGGGAGGCTACGAGCAGTACTTC.

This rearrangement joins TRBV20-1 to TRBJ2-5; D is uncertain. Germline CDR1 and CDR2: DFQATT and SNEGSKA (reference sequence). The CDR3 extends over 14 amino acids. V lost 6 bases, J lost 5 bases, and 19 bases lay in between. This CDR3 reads CSATGPSGVETQYF. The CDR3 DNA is TGCAGTGCCACCGGACCGTCCGGAGTGGAGACCCAGTACTTC.

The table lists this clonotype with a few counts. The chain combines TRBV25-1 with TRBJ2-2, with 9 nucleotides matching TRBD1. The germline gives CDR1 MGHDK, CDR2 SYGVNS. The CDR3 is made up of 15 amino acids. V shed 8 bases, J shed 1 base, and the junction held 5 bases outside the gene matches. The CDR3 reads CASRRDRVNTGELFF. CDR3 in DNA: TGTGCCAGCCGCCGGGACAGGGTGAACACCGGGGAGCTGTTTTTT.

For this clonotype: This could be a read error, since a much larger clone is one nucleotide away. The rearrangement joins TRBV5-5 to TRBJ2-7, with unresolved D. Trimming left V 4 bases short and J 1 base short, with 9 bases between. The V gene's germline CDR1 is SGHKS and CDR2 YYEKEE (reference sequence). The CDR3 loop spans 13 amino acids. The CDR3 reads CASSETDSYEQYF. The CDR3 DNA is TGTGCCAGCAGCGAGACGGATTCCTACGAGCAGTACTTC.

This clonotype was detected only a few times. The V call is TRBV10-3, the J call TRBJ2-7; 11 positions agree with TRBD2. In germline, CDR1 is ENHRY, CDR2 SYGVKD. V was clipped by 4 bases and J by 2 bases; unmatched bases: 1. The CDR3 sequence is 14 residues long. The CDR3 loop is CAISVLAGAYEQYF. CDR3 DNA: TGTGCCATCAGTGTACTAGCGGGAGCCTACGAGCAGTACTTC.

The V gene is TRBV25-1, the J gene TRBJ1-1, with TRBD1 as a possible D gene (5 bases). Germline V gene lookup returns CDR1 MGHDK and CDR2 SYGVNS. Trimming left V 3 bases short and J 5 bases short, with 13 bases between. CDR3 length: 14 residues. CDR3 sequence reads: CASSDGGGRTEAFF. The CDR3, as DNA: TGTGCCAGCAGTGATGGCGGGGGTAGGACTGAAGCTTTCTTT.

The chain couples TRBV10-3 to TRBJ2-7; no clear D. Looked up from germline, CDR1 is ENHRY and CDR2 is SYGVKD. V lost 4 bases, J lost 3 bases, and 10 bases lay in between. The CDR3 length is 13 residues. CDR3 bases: TGTGCCATCAGTGGAACAGAGAACTACGAGCAGTACTTC. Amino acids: CAISGTENYEQYF.

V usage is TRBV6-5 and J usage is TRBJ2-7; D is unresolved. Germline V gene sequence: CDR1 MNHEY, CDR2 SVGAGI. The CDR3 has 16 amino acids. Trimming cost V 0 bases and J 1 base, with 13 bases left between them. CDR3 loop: CASSYSSPAVSYEQYF. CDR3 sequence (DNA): TGTGCCAGCAGTTACTCGAGTCCCGCAGTATCCTACGAGCAGTACTTC.

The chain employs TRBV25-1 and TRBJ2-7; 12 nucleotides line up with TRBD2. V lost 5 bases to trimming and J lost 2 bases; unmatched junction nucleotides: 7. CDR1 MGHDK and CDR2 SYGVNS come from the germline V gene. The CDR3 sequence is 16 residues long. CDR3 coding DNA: TGTGCCAGCAGTTTGGCGACTAGCGGGGGCACCTACGAGCAGTACTTC. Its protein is CASSLATSGGTYEQYF.

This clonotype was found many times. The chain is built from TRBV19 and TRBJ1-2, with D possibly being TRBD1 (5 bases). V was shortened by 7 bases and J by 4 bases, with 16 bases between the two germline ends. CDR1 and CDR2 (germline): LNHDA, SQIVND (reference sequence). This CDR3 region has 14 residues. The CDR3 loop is CASTPRAGSYGYTF. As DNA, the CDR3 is TGTGCCAGTACTCCCCGGGCAGGGAGCTATGGCTACACCTTC.

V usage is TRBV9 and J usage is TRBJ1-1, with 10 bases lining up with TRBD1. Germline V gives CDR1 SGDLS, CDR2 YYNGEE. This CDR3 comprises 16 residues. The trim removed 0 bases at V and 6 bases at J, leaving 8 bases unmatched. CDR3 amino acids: CASSVAGQGSASEAFF. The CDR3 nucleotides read TGTGCCAGCAGCGTAGCGGGACAGGGGTCCGCTTCTGAAGCTTTCTTT.

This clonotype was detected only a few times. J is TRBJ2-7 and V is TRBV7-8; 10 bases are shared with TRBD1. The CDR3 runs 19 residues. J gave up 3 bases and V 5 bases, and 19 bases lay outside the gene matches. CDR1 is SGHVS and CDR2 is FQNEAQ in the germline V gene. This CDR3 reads CASSPTIGQGGYRIYEQYF. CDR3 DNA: TGTGCCAGCAGCCCGACCATTGGACAGGGGGGTTATCGGATCTACGAGCAGTACTTC.

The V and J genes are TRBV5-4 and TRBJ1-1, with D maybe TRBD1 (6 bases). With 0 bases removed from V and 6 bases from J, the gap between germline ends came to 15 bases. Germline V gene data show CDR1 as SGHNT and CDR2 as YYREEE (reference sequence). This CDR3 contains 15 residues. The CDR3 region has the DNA TGTGCCAGCAGCTTGGGGAACAGGGCGGTATCTGAAGCTTTCTTT. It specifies CASSLGNRAVSEAFF.

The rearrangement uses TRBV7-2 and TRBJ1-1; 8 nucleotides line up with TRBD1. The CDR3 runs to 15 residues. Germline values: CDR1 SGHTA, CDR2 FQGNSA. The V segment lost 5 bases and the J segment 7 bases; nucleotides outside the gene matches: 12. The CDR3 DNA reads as TGTGCCAGCAGCACGGGCAGGACAGGGAGGGATGAAGCTTTCTTT. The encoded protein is CASSTGRTGRDEAFF.

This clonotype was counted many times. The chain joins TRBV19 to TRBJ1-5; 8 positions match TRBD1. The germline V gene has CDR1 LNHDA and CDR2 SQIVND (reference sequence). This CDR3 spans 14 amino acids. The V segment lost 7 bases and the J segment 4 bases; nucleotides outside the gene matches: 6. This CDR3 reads CASKGTGGNQPQHF. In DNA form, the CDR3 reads TGTGCCAGTAAAGGGACAGGAGGGAATCAGCCCCAGCATTTT.

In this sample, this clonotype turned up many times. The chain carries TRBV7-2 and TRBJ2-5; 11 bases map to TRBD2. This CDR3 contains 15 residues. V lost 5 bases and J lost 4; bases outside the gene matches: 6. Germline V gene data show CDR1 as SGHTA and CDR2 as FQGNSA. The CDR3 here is CASSPYSGGAETQYF. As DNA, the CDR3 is TGTGCCAGCAGCCCCTATAGCGGGGGGGCAGAGACCCAGTACTTC.